The clone carrying this TCR beta chain was counted only a few times. Its antigen is undetermined. Template-switching 5'RACE yielded the TCR cDNA; a universal primer site and UMIs were added in the process. MiXCR, run by TCRdb on the 5' RACE reads, gives a single entry per CDR3 protein. The sample has 150,000 to 200,000 distinct CDR3 sequences, about a tenth seen once; the top ten hold 35% to 40%. V was clipped by 7 bases and J by 7 bases, with 10 bases between them. The CDR3 consists of 11 residues. The data derive from a study of T cells after yellow fever vaccination. Overall study: SMART-Seq v4 Ultra Low Input handled preparation of low-cell-number fractions. Study findings and constraints: The study found a weaker secondary response that peaked faster, day 5 versus 15.

The sequence was obtained from a man aged 18 to 29 who received the YFV17D yellow fever vaccine. J is TRBJ1-1 and V is TRBV12-3 or TRBV12-4, with D tentatively TRBD1 (5 bases). The sample in question was CD8+ T cells sorted from PBMCs, obtained 45 days after the yellow fever booster vaccination. This CDR3 reads CASNLGGEAFF. The DNA for the CDR3 is TGTGCCAGCAACTTGGGGGGTGAAGCTTTCTTT.